The 27 T cell receptor beta chains listed next were all sequenced from one sample in a study of beta chain features in type 1 diabetes (dated by TCRdb to the late 2010s). The library was obtained by the immunoSEQ multiplex PCR assay. The High Capacity cDNA Reverse Transcription Kit was used to reverse transcribe all of the isolated RNA, meaning that expressed TCRB transcripts were what got sequenced. As stored in TCRdb, this immuneACCESS dataset retains in-frame rearrangements with V and J assigned. A fraction of the clones does not appear; measured against another copy, unresolved V genes explain less than half of the discrepancy, and the remainder lacks a known reason. The sample records around 250,000 clones, more than 11% of which are singletons. The ten largest account for about 0.019% of the sample. Results the study describes overall, beyond this receptor: In all four CD4+ subsets, TCRB CDR3 length was moderately but significantly shorter in type 1 diabetes patients.

What these receptors recognize is not known. The sequencing sample was made of naive CD4+ T cells from blood. The sample's cell subset or site label, in plain terms: true naive CD4+ T cells. The origin of the receptors is a man aged 25-40 years with type 1 diabetes.

This chain joins TRBV19 and TRBJ1-5; 7 positions match TRBD1. V was pared by 7 bases and J by 0 bases, with 3 bases of the junction left unmatched. The CDR3 sequence is 14 residues long. Germline values: CDR1 LNHDA, CDR2 SQIVND (reference sequence). The CDR3 loop is CASNRGSSNQPQHF. CDR3 sequence (DNA): TGTGCCAGTAACAGGGGCAGTAGCAATCAGCCCCAGCATTTT.

The table lists this clone with a few counts. The chain uses TRBV5-1 and TRBJ2-7; possible D gene TRBD2, 5 bases. V gave up 4 bases and J gave up 5 bases, with 25 bases separating them. The CDR3 is 17 residues long. Germline loops: CDR1 SGHRS, CDR2 YFSETQ. The CDR3 protein is CASSHPSGRGRRDEQYF. The DNA of the CDR3 is TGCGCCAGCAGCCACCCTTCCGGACGAGGACGGCGGGACGAGCAGTACTTC.

This clone was recorded a few times. The chain joins TRBV18 to TRBJ2-7; 9 bases align to TRBD1. CDR1 and CDR2 (germline): KGHSH, LQKENI. The CDR3 totals 14 residues. V lost 8 bases to trimming and J lost 5 bases; unmatched junction nucleotides: 10. The CDR3 spells CASKQGARTDEQYF. For the CDR3, the DNA is TGTGCCAGCAAACAGGGGGCGCGGACAGACGAGCAGTACTTC.

This clone was recorded a few times. The rearrangement joins TRBV25-1 to TRBJ2-7, with 7 positions matching TRBD1. V was clipped by 4 bases and J by 3 bases; unmatched bases: 3. The germline gives CDR1 MGHDK, CDR2 SYGVNS. The CDR3 is made up of 13 amino acids. DNA for the CDR3: TGTGCCAGCAGTGGAGGGGGCTACTACGAGCAGTACTTC. It yields the protein CASSGGGYYEQYF.

V and J are TRBV9 and TRBJ2-5, with a tentative D call TRBD1 (6 bases). The length of the CDR3 is 14 residues. Germline assignment: CDR1 SGDLS and CDR2 YYNGEE. The V end lost 0 bases, the J end lost 2 bases, and 8 bases lay between the germline ends. In nucleotides, the CDR3 is TGTGCCAGCAGCGTAGGGCAGGGGCAAGAGACCCAGTACTTC. This encodes CASSVGQGQETQYF.

The V call is TRBV2, the J call TRBJ2-1; TRBD1 might be the D (5 bases). The CDR3 totals 15 residues. Between the trimmed V and J ends, which lost 3 bases and 2 bases, there was a span of 11 bases. Per the germline V gene, CDR1 is SNHLY and CDR2 is FYNNEI. DNA for the CDR3: TGTGCCAGCAGTGATGGGGCTCCCGCCTACAATGAGCAGTTCTTC. As protein: CASSDGAPAYNEQFF.

This clone occurred once. The CDR3 sequence: CASSVLGGRETQYF. For the CDR3, the DNA is TGTGCCAGCAGCGTACTGGGGGGTAGAGAGACCCAGTACTTC. The chain has TRBV9 and TRBJ2-5; D possibly corresponds to TRBD2 (6 bases). The CDR3 has 14 amino acids. With 1 base removed from V and 4 bases from J, the gap between germline ends came to 11 bases. Germline V gene lookup returns CDR1 SGDLS and CDR2 YYNGEE.

This clone came up a few times. The chain uses TRBV7-9 and TRBJ1-4; 8 bases are shared with TRBD1. The ends lost 5 bases at V and 8 bases at J; junction bases unmatched: 10. The CDR3 sequence is 15 residues long. Per the germline V gene, CDR1 is SEHNR and CDR2 is FQNEAQ (reference sequence). The chain's CDR3 is CASSQSGQVGEKLFF. The CDR3 DNA reads TGTGCCAGCAGCCAATCGGGACAGGTGGGGGAAAAACTGTTTTTT.

This chain's CDR3 is CASSPPRAGVWNEQFF. The CDR3 coding sequence is TGTGCCAGCTCACCCCCAAGAGCGGGAGTCTGGAATGAGCAGTTCTTC. The J gene is TRBJ2-1, the V gene TRBV18, with TRBD2 identical over 8 bases. The CDR3 spans 16 residues. The junction had 11 bases not matched to a gene; V was cut back by 3 bases and J by 7 bases. CDR1 KGHSH and CDR2 LQKENI come from the germline V gene.

V and J are TRBV6-5 and TRBJ1-1; D remains ambiguous. The ends were cut back, 2 bases at V and 4 bases at J, with 8 bases in the middle. From germline, CDR1 is MNHEY and CDR2 SVGAGI. This CDR3 region has 13 residues. CDR3 loop: CASSYRLSTEAFF. CDR3 DNA sequence: TGTGCCAGCAGTTACCGGTTGTCCACTGAAGCTTTCTTT.

The sample holds a few counts of this clone. V usage is TRBV5-6 and J usage is TRBJ2-3; 12 bases align to TRBD2. The CDR3 is 18 amino acids. Trimming at V came to 3 bases and at J to 1 base, leaving 9 bases not matched to a gene. The V gene's germline CDR1 is SGHDT and CDR2 YYEEEE. The CDR3 is CASSSVTLAGGRTDTQYF. DNA for the CDR3: TGTGCCAGCAGCTCAGTAACACTAGCGGGGGGACGCACAGATACGCAGTATTTT.

The chain carries TRBV25-1 and TRBJ1-2; 10 bases align to TRBD1. Trimming removed 2 bases from V and 7 bases from J; junction bases left unmatched: 1. The CDR3 is made up of 13 amino acids. Per germline, CDR1 MGHDK and CDR2 SYGVNS. In DNA, the CDR3 is TGTGCCAGCAGTGAAAGGGACAGGGGTGGCTACACCTTC. This gives the protein CASSERDRGGYTF.

The J gene is TRBJ2-1, the V gene TRBV29-1; 7 bases are shared with TRBD1. Germline CDR1 and CDR2: SQVTM and ANQGSEA. The CDR3 extends over 12 amino acids. V was clipped by 5 bases and J by 7 bases; unmatched bases: 5. CDR3 sequence: CSVSRGWNEQFF. As DNA, the CDR3 is TGCAGCGTTTCCAGGGGGTGGAATGAGCAGTTCTTC.

The genes are TRBV7-9 and TRBJ1-3, with D possibly being TRBD1 (5 bases). CDR3 length: 14 residues. From germline, CDR1 is SEHNR and CDR2 FQNEAQ (reference sequence). With 5 bases removed from V and 2 bases from J, the gap between germline ends came to 10 bases. The CDR3 DNA reads as TGTGCCAGCAGCCCTACGGGGGCTGGAAACACCATATATTTT. It translates to CASSPTGAGNTIYF.

In its sample, this clone was seen a few times. The chain carries TRBV7-2 and TRBJ2-7, with 8 bases matching TRBD2. CDR1 and CDR2 (germline): SGHTA, FQGNSA. V shed 1 base and J 2 bases; nucleotides not matched to a gene: 4. The CDR3 has 15 amino acids. In nucleotides, the CDR3 is TGTGCCAGCAGCTTAGGCGGGGGGCTTCCCTACGAGCAGTACTTC. Protein sequence: CASSLGGGLPYEQYF.

A few counts support this clone. V usage is TRBV2 and J usage is TRBJ2-5; 7 nucleotides line up with TRBD1. The CDR3 is made up of 16 amino acids. The germline CDR1 and CDR2 sequences are SNHLY and FYNNEI. Trimming removed 7 bases from V and 4 bases from J; junction bases left unmatched: 15. CDR3 protein: CASTKGGRGPGETQYF. The CDR3 DNA follows: TGTGCCAGCACCAAAGGGGGCAGGGGCCCCGGAGAGACCCAGTACTTC.

This clone has just a few counts. V gene TRBV2 combines with J gene TRBJ1-5; D is ambiguous. Germline V gene lookup returns CDR1 SNHLY and CDR2 FYNNEI. Between the trimmed V and J ends, which lost 6 bases and 7 bases, there was a span of 10 bases. The CDR3 consists of 12 residues. The CDR3 DNA sequence: TGTGCCAGCAGCAGTGTGGAGCAGCCCCAGCATTTT. Residues: CASSSVEQPQHF. The full variable domain, its missing parts supplied by reference TRBV2 and TRBJ1-5, is EPEVTQTPSHQVTQMGQEVILRCVPISNHLYFYWYRQILGQKVEFLVSFYNNEISEKSEIFDDQFSVERPDGSNFTLKIRSTKLEDSAMYFCASSSVEQPQHFGDGTRLSIL.

The chain carries TRBV7-2 and TRBJ1-5, with D maybe TRBD1 (6 bases). Trimming left V 7 bases short and J 6 bases short, with 13 bases between. Germline loops: CDR1 SGHTA, CDR2 FQGNSA. The CDR3 length is 13 residues. CDR3 residues: CASTPIGGQPQHF. The CDR3 DNA is TGTGCCAGCACCCCCATAGGGGGTCAGCCCCAGCATTTT. The variable domain in full, with the rest retrieved from reference TRBV7-2 and TRBJ1-5, is GAGVSQSPSNKVTEKGKDVELRCDPISGHTALYWYRQSLGQGLEFLIYFQGNSAPDKSGLPSDRFSAERTGGSVSTLTIQRTQQEDSAVYLCASTPIGGQPQHFGDGTRLSIL.

The CDR3 DNA sequence: TGTGCCAGCAGCTCGGACAGGCGATCACCCCTCCACTTT. Its translation is CASSSDRRSPLHF. V and J are TRBV13 and TRBJ1-6, with 7 bases lining up with TRBD1. Germline V gene sequence: CDR1 PRHDT, CDR2 FYEKMQ (reference sequence). CDR3 length equals 13 residues. With 4 bases clipped from V and 10 bases from J, the junction kept 4 bases outside the gene matches. Filled out from reference TRBV13 and TRBJ1-6, the complete variable domain reads AAGVIQSPRHLIKEKRETATLKCYPIPRHDTVYWYQQGPGQDPQFLISFYEKMQSDKGSIPDRFSAQQFSDYHSELNMSSLELGDSALYFCASSSDRRSPLHFGNGTRLTVT.

This chain uses TRBV7-7 with TRBJ2-1; D is perhaps TRBD2 (7 bases). Trimming pared 5 bases from V and 8 bases from J, leaving 13 bases between. The CDR3 is 13 amino acids. The germline gives CDR1 SSHAT, CDR2 FNYEAQ (reference sequence). The CDR3 loop is CASSPRGGHEQFF. Written as DNA, the CDR3 is TGTGCCAGCAGCCCGAGGGGGGGCCATGAGCAGTTCTTC.

There are a few counts of this clone. The chain has TRBV30 and TRBJ2-2, with 9 nucleotides matching TRBD1. The CDR3 is 17 residues long. With 0 bases clipped from V and 8 bases from J, the junction kept 13 bases outside the gene matches. CDR1 is GTSNPN and CDR2 is SVGIG in the germline V gene (reference sequence). CDR3 coding DNA: TGTGCCTGGAGTGTACTAAGGACAGGGGCAAGTGGAGGGGAGCTGTTTTTT. Its protein is CAWSVLRTGASGGELFF.

The chain links TRBV19 to TRBJ2-1, with 12 bases fitting TRBD1. Germline CDR1 is LNHDA and CDR2 is SQIVND (reference sequence). V was clipped by 6 bases and J by 11 bases; unmatched bases: 14. This CDR3 region has 16 residues. The DNA of the CDR3 is TGTGCCAGTAGCGAGACCGGGACAGGGGGCGGTGGGAAGCAGTTCTTC. It encodes CASSETGTGGGGKQFF.

A few counts support this clone. The rearrangement links TRBV7-9 to TRBJ2-7; TRBD2 aligns across 7 bases. Germline trimming cut 2 bases from V and 0 bases from J; bases unmatched to any gene: 4. The CDR3 has 15 amino acids. Germline V gene sequence: CDR1 SEHNR, CDR2 FQNEAQ (reference sequence). CDR3 region: CASSLLGGGSYEQYF. The CDR3 DNA sequence: TGTGCCAGCAGCTTACTAGGCGGGGGCTCCTACGAGCAGTACTTC.

J is TRBJ2-3 and V is TRBV29-1; TRBD2 matches at 8 bases. The J segment lost 1 base and the V segment lost 7 bases, leaving 4 bases of the junction unmatched. This CDR3 is built from 13 residues. Germline-derived CDR1 and CDR2 are SQVTM and ANQGSEA. CDR3 sequence: CSARGGGTDTQYF. In nucleotides, the CDR3 is TGCAGCGCCCGGGGGGGCGGCACAGATACGCAGTATTTT.

This sequence joins TRBV29-1 and TRBJ2-6; no definite D call. This CDR3 has 14 residues. CDR1 SQVTM and CDR2 ANQGSEA come from the germline V gene. V lost 4 bases and J 0 bases, leaving 7 bases between the germline ends. The CDR3 is CSVGQSSGANVLTF. The CDR3, as DNA: TGCAGCGTTGGGCAAAGCTCTGGGGCCAACGTCCTGACTTTC.

The genes are TRBV27 and TRBJ1-2; 8 bases map to TRBD1. Germline V gives CDR1 MNHEY, CDR2 SMNVEV (reference sequence). V was clipped by 6 bases and J by 3 bases; unmatched bases: 3. The CDR3 is made up of 13 amino acids. The CDR3 spells CASRGQGYYGYTF. In DNA, the CDR3 is TGTGCCAGCAGAGGACAGGGCTACTATGGCTACACCTTC.

V and J are TRBV7-2 and TRBJ2-5; 8 bases are a match to TRBD2. J gave up 3 bases and V 5 bases, and 8 bases lay outside the gene matches. Germline CDR1 and CDR2: SGHTA and FQGNSA. The CDR3 has 15 residues. CDR3 amino acids: CASSPGGLDKETQYF. The DNA for the CDR3 is TGTGCCAGCAGCCCTGGGGGACTAGATAAAGAGACCCAGTACTTC.